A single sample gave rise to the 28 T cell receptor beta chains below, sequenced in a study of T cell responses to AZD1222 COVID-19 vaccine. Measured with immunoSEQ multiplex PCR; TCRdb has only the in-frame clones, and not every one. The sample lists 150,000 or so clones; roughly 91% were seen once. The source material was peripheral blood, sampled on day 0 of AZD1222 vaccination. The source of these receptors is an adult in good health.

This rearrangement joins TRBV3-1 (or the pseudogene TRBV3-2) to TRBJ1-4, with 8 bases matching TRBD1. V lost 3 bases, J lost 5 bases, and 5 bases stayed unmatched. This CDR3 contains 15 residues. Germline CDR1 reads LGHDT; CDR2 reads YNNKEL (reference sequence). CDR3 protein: CASSQGWTGNEKLFF. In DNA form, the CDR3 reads TGTGCCAGCAGCCAGGGATGGACAGGGAATGAAAAACTGTTTTTT.

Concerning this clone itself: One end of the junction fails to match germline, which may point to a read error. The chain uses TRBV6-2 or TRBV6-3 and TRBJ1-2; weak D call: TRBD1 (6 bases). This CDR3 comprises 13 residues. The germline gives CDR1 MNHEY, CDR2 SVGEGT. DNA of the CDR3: TGTGCCAGCAGTAACTCCGGGACATCGGGCTACACCTTC. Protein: CASSNSGTSGYTF.

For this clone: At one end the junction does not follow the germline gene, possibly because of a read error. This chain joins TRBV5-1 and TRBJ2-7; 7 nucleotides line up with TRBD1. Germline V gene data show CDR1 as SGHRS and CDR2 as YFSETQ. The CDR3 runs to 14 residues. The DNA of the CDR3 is TGCGCCAGCAGCTTGGGACCCCTACAGGGGATAGAGAACTTC. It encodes CASSLGPLQGIENF.

The CDR3 loop is CASRATGTGPQETQYF. CDR3 DNA sequence: TGTGCCAGCAGAGCGACCGGGACAGGGCCACAAGAGACCCAGTACTTC. The V call is TRBV3-1 (or the pseudogene TRBV3-2), the J call TRBJ2-5, with 9 bases matching TRBD1. J gave up 2 bases and V 6 bases, and 10 bases lay outside the gene matches. The CDR3 totals 16 residues. Looked up from germline, CDR1 is LGHDT and CDR2 is YNNKEL (reference sequence).

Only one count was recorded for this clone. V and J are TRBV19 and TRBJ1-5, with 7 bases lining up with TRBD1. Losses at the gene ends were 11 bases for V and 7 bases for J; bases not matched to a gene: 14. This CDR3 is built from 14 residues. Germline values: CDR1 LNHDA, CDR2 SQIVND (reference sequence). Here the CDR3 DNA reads TGTGCCTCTGCCCGGGGACAGCCAGGACAGCCCCAGCATTTT. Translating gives CASARGQPGQPQHF.

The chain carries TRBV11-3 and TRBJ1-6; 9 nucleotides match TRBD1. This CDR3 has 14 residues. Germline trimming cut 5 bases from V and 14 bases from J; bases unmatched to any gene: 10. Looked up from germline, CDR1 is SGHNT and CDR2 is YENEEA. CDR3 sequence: CASSLGQGTMALHF. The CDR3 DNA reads TGTGCCAGCAGCCTCGGACAGGGGACTATGGCCCTCCACTTT.

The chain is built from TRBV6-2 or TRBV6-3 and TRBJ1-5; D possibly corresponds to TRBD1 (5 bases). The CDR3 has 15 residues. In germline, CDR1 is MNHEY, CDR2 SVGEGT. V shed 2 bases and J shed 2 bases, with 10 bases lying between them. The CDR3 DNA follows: TGTGCCAGCAGTTACGACAGTCAGCGCAATCAGCCCCAGCATTTT. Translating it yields CASSYDSQRNQPQHF.

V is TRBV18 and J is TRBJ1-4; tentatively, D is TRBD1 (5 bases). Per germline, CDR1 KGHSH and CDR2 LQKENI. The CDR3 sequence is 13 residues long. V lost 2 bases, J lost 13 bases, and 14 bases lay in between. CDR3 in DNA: TGTGCCAGCTCACCAGGGGGTGCCGTGGGACTGTTTTTT. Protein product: CASSPGGAVGLFF.

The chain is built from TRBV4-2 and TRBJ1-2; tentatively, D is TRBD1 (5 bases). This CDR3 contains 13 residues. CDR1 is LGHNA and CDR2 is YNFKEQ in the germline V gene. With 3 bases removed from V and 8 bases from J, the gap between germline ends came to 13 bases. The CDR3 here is CASSQAPRDGYTF. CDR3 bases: TGTGCCAGCAGCCAGGCCCCCAGGGACGGCTACACCTTC.

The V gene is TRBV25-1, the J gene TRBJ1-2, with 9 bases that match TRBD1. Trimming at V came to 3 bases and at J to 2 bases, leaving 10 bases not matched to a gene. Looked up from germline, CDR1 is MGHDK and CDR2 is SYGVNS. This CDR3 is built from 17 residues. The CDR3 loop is CASSDQIGTGKNYGYTF. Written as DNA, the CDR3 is TGTGCCAGCAGTGATCAGATCGGGACAGGGAAGAACTATGGCTACACCTTC.

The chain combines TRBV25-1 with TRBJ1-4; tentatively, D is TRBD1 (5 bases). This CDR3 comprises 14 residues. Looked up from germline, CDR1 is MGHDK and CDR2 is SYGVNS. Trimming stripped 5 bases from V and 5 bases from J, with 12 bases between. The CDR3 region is CASSTTAPNEKLFF. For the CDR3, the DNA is TGTGCCAGCAGTACGACAGCCCCGAATGAAAAACTGTTTTTT.

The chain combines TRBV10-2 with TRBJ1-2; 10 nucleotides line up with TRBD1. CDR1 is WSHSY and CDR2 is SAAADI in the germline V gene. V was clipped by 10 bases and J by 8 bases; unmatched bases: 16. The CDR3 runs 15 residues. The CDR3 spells CATSRDRGGIYGYTF. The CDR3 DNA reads TGCGCCACCTCACGGGACAGGGGAGGAATCTACGGCTACACCTTC.

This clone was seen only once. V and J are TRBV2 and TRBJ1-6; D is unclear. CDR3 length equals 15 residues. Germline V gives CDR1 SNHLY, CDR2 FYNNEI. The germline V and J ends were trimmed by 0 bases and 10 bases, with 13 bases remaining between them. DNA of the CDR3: TGTGCCAGCAGTGAAGCGCTGGCCGGAATCTCACCCCTCCACTTT. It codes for CASSEALAGISPLHF.

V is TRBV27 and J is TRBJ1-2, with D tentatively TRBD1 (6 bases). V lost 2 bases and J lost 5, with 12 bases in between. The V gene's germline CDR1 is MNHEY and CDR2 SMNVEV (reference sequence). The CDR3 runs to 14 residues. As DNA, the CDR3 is TGTGCCAGCAGTTTAGCGGCAGGGGCGTATGGCTACACCTTC. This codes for CASSLAAGAYGYTF.

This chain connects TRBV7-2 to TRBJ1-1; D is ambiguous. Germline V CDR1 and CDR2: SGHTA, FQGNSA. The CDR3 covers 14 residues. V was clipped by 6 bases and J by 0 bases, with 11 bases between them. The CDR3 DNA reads TGTGCCAGCAGGGCTACACCGTTGAACACTGAAGCTTTCTTT. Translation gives CASRATPLNTEAFF.

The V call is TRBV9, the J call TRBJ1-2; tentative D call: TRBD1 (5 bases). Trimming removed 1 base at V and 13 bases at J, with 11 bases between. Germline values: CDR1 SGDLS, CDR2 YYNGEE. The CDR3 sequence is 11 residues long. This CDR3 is CASSVRGGLTF. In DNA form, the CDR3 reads TGTGCCAGCAGCGTAAGGGGAGGGCTCACCTTC.

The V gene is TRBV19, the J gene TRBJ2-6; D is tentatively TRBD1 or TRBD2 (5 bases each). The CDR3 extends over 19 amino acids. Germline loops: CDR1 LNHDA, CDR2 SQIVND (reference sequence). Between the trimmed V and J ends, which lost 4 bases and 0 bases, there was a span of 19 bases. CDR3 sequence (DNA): TGTGCCAGTAGTACCTCCCTCCGGGACGCGCTCTCTGGGGCCAACGTCCTGACTTTC. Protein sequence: CASSTSLRDALSGANVLTF.

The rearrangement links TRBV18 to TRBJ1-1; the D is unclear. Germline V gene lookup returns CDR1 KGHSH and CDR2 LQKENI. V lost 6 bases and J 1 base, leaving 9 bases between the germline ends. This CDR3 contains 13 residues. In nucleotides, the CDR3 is TGTGCCAGCTCTGCAAACCGGAACACTGAAGCTTTCTTT. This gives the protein CASSANRNTEAFF.

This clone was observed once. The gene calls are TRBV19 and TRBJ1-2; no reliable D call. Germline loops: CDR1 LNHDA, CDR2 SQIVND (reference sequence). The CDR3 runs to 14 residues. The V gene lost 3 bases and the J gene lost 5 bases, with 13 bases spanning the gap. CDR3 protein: CASSIGGRGYGYTF. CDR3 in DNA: TGTGCCAGTAGTATCGGTGGCCGGGGTTATGGCTACACCTTC.

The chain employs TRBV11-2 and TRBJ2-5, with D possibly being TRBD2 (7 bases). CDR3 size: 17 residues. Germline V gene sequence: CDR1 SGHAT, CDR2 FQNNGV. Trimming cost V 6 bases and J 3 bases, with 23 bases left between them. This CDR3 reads CASSQERLAEGEETQYF. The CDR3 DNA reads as TGTGCCAGCAGTCAAGAGAGGCTAGCGGAGGGGGAAGAGACCCAGTACTTC.

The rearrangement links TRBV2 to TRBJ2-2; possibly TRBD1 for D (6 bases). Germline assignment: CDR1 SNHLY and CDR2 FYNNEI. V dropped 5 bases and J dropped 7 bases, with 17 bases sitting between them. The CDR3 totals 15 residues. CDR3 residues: CASSWGHPAGGELFF. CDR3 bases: TGTGCCAGCAGTTGGGGACACCCGGCGGGCGGGGAGCTGTTTTTT.

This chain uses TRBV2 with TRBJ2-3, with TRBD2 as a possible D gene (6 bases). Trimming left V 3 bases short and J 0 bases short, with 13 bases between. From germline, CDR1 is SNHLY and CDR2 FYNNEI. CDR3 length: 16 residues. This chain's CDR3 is CASSELGAGSTDTQYF. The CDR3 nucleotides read TGTGCCAGCAGTGAGTTGGGCGCGGGGAGCACAGATACGCAGTATTTT.

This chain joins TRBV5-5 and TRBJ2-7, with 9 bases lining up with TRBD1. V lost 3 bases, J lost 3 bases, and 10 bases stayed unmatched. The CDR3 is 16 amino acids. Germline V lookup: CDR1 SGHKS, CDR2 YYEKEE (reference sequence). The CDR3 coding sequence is TGTGCCAGCAGCTGGAGAGGCGGGACAGGGCGCTACGAGCAGTACTTC. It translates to CASSWRGGTGRYEQYF.

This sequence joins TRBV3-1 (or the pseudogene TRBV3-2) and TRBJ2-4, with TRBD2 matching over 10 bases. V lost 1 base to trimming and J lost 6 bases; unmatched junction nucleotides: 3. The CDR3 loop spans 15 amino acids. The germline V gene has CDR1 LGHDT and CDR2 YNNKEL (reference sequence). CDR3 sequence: CASSQGASGGNIQYF. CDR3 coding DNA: TGTGCCAGCAGCCAAGGGGCTAGCGGGGGAAACATTCAGTACTTC.

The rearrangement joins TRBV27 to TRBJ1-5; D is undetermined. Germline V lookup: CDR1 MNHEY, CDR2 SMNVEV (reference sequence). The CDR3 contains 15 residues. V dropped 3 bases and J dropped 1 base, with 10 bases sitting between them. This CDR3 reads CASSFRGLSNQPQHF. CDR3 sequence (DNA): TGTGCCAGCAGTTTTAGAGGGCTGAGCAATCAGCCCCAGCATTTT.

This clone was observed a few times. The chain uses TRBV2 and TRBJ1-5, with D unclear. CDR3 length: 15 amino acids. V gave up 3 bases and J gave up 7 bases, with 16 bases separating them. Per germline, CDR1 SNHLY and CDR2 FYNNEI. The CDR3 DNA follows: TGTGCCAGCAGTGACCCCCCCCGGGGTGGCCAGCCCCAGCATTTT. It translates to CASSDPPRGGQPQHF.

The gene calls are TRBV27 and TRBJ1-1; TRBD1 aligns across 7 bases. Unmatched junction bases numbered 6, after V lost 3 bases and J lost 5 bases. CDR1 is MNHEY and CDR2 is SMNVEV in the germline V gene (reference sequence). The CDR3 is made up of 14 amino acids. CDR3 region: CASSLRAGGTEAFF. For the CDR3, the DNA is TGTGCCAGCAGTTTGAGGGCAGGGGGGACTGAAGCTTTCTTT.

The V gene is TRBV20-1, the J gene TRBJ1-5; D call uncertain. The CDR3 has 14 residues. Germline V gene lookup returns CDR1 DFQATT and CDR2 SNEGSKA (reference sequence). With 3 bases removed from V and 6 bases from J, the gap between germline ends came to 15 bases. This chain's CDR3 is CSASTGFEGQPQHF. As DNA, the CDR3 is TGCAGTGCTAGTACGGGGTTTGAGGGTCAGCCCCAGCATTTT.